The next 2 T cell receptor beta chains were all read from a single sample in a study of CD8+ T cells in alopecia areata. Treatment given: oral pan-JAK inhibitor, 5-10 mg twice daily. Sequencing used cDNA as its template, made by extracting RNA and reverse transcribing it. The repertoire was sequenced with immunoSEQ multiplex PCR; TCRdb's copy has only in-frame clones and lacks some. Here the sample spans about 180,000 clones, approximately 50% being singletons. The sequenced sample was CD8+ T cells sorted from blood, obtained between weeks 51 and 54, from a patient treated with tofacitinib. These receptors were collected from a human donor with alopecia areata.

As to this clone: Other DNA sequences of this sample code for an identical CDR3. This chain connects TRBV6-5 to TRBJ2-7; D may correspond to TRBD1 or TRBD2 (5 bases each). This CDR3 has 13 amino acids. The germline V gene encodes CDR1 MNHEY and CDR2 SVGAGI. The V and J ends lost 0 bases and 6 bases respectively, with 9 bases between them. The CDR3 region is CASSYSEGREQYF. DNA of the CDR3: TGTGCCAGCAGTTACTCAGAGGGGCGCGAGCAGTACTTC.

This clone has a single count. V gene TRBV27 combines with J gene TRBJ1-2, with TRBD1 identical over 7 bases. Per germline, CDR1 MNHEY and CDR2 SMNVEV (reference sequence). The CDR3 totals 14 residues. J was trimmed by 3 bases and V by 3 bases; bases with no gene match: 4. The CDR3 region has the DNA TGTGCCAGCAGTTTCCAGGGGGATTACTATGGCTACACCTTC. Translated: CASSFQGDYYGYTF.